The entry below gives a single TCR beta chain sequence along with its context. Its recognized antigen is unknown. Within one base of it there is no much larger clone, and no base qualities were kept. These data are taken from a study of CD8 T cells in Susac syndrome (dated 2019 in TCRdb). About the investigation overall: Repertoire sequencing was used to test whether CD8+ T cell activation and differentiation in Susac syndrome was antigen driven. The clonality of the CD8+ T cell repertoire was compared across 11 to 12 healthy donors, some 14 Susac syndrome patients and roughly 15 multiple sclerosis patients. Study-wide conclusions, independent of this receptor: The number of individuals in the TCR sequencing and HLA analysis was acknowledged as relatively small.

Peripheral blood CD8+ and CD4+ T cells from healthy donors, Susac syndrome patients and multiple sclerosis patients were profiled using high-throughput TCR beta sequencing. The multiple sclerosis controls were treatment-naive patients who had stable or active relapsing-remitting disease and met the revised McDonald criteria. Bulk CD8+ and CD4+ T cells were purified by magnetic negative isolation, while CD8+ TEMRA cells were enriched using FACS. Blood was collected in EDTA tubes and processed within 24 hours, with PBMCs isolated through density gradient centrifugation. PBMCs destined for TCR sequencing were cryopreserved in liquid nitrogen and later thawed in a 37 °C water bath. A purity of at least 90% was achieved for sorted or isolated CD4+, CD8+ and CD8+ TEMRA cells. RNA was extracted with the RNeasy kit and roughly 0.45 to 1 ug was reverse transcribed using random hexamers. The immunoSEQ multiplex PCR assay, covering 54 Vbeta and 13 Jbeta segments, was used to amplify TCR beta CDR3 regions. To correct PCR amplification bias, a synthetic template baseline was used for both primer optimization and computational correction. In the authors' own workflow: Only productive sequences were kept, with reads annotated to V, D and J genes according to IMGT and analyzed in immunoSEQ Analyzer. To calculate clonality, Shannon entropy was normalized by log2 of the number of productive unique sequences and then subtracted from one. For each patient and control, public and private clones were evaluated within the 100 most prevalent clones. Susac-specific clones were defined as absent from healthy and MS cohorts, roughly 1,100 published viral clones and other ImmuneACCESS disease sequences. In TCRdb, the public reads were trimmed at Q25 with fastp and aligned with MiXCR, with productive beta chains retained. Each entry merges the rows of one CDR3 protein and shows their most common DNA and genes. TCRdb's processing, not the authors' own work, is the source of the V and J calls. This sample has about 290,000 distinct CDR3 sequences in its table, and around 91% of those were observed once. Under 0.2% of the sample is taken by the ten largest.

V is shortened by 2 bases, J by 3 bases, and the region joining them spans 11 bases. Including cysteine and phenylalanine, the CDR3 has 15 amino acids. The kept DNA is CDR3 alone, 45 bases in frame from the first base. Sample: CD8+ T cells from PBMCs. The origin of this receptor is a human donor with multiple sclerosis. The sequence links TRBV12-3 or TRBV12-4 to TRBJ1-5; the D gene is perhaps TRBD1, from 5 matching bases. The nucleotides read TGTGCCAGCAGTTTAAACCAGGGAGCCAATCAGCCCCAGCATTTT. This yields the protein CASSLNQGANQPQHF.